This record concerns one T cell receptor (beta chain) sequence. Other DNA sequences within the sample encode an identical CDR3. Treatment denoted: roughly 19 received Ad26.COV2.S at low or high dose, single or two shots; roughly five received placebo; per-sample allocation not given. It was on day 63 after the first vaccine or placebo injection that samples were taken. The sample belongs to a study of Ad26.COV2.S vaccination and SARS-CoV-2 variants. The repertoire was sequenced with immunoSEQ multiplex PCR; TCRdb's copy has only in-frame clones and lacks some. The table lists more than 300,000 clones, around 89% of them singletons. Trimming took 0 bases from V and 3 from J, leaving 9 bases between them. Per the germline V gene, CDR1 is LGHDT and CDR2 is YNNKEL (reference sequence). This CDR3 spans 14 amino acids.

This rearrangement joins TRBV3-1 (or the pseudogene TRBV3-2) to TRBJ2-7, with D maybe TRBD1 (6 bases). The source material was peripheral blood, sampled in a trial of Ad26.COV2.S vaccine versus placebo. This clonotype was obtained from a person aged 18-65 years who received the Ad26.COV2.S COVID-19 vaccine or a placebo. The CDR3 region is CASSQDRQDYEQYF. The DNA for the CDR3 is TGTGCCAGCAGCCAAGATAGACAGGACTACGAGCAGTACTTC.